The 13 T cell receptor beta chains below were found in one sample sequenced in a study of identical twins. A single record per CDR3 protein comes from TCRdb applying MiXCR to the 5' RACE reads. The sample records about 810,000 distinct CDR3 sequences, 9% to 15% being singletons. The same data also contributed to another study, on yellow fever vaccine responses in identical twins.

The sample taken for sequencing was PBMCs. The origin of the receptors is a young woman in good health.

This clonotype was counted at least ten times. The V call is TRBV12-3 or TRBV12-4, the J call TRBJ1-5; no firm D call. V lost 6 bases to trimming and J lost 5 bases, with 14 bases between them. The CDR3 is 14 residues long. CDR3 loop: CASSPSGSHQPQHF. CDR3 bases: TGTGCCAGCAGCCCCTCGGGGTCGCATCAGCCCCAGCATTTT.

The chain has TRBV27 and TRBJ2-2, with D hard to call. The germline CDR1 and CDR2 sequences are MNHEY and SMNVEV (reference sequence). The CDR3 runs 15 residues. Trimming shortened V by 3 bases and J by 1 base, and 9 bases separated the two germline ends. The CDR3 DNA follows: TGTGCCAGCAGTTTGTTTTGGGGGAACACCGGGGAGCTGTTTTTT. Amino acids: CASSLFWGNTGELFF.

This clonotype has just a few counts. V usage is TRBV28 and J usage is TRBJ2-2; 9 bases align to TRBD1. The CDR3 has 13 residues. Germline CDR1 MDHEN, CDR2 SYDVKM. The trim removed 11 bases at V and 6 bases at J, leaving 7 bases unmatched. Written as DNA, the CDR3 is TGTGCCGCAGAGGGACAGGGTCCCGGGGAGCTGTTTTTT. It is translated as CAAEGQGPGELFF.

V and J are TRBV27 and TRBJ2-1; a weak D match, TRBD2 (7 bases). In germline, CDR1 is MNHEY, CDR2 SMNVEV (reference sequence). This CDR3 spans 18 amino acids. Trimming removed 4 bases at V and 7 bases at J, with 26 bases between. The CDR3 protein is CASSSRKGGGRGQNEQFF. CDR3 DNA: TGTGCCAGCAGTTCCCGCAAAGGGGGGGGACGGGGGCAAAATGAGCAGTTCTTC.

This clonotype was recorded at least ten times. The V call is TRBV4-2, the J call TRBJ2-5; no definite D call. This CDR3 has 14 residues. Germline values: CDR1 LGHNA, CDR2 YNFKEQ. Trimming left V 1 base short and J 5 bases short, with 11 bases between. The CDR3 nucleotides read TGTGCCAGCAGCCAAGGGACCGAGTCGGAGACCCAGTACTTC. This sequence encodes CASSQGTESETQYF.

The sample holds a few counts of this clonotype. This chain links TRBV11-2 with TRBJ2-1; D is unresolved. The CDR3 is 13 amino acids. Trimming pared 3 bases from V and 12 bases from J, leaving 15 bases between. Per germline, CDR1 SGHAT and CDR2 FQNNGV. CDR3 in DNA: TGTGCCAGCAGCTTCCCCTCTACAATCGGGCAGTTCTTC. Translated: CASSFPSTIGQFF.

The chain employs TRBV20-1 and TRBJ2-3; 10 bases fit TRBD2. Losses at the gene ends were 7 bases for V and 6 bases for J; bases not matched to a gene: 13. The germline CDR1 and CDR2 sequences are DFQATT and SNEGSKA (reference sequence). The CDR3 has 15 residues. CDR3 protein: CSGAWSGGVVDTQYF. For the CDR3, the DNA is TGCAGTGGAGCATGGAGCGGGGGGGTGGTTGATACGCAGTATTTT.

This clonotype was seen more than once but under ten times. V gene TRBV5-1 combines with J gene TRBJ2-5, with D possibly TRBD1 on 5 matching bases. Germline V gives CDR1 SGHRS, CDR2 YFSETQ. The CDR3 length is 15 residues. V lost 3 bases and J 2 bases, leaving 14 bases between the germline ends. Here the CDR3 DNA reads TGCGCCAGCAGCTCCATCCGACAGTTACAAGAGACCCAGTACTTC. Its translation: CASSSIRQLQETQYF.

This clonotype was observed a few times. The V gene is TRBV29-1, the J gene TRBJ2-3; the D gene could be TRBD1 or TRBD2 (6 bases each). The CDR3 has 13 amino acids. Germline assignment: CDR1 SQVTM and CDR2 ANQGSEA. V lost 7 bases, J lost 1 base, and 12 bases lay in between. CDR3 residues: CSAGGPGTDTQYF. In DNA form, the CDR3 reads TGCAGCGCTGGGGGGCCTGGCACAGATACGCAGTATTTT.

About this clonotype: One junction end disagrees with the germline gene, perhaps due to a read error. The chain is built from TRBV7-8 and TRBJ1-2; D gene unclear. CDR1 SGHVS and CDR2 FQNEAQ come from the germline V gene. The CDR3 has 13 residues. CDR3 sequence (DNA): TGTGCCAGCAGCTTAGTGTTCCCGGCCTGGTTCTCCTTC. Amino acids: CASSLVFPAWFSF.

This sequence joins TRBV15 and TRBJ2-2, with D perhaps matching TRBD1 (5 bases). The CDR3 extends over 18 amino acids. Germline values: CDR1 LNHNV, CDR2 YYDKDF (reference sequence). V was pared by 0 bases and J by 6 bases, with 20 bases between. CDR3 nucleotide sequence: TGTGCCACCAGCAGAGATACTCAGGGTGGTGAGACTCCCGGGGAGCTGTTTTTT. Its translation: CATSRDTQGGETPGELFF.

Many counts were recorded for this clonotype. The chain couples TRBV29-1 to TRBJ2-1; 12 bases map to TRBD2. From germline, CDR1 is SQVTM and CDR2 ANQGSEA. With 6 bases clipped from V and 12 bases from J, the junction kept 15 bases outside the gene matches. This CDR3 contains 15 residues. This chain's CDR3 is CSVRTSGTPSTWQFF. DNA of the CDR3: TGCAGCGTGAGGACTAGCGGGACGCCTAGTACCTGGCAGTTCTTC.

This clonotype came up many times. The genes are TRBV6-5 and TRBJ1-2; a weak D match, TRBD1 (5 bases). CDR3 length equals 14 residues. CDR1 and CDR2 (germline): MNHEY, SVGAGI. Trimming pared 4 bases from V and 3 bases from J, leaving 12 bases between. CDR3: CASSSMGRDYGYTF. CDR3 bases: TGTGCCAGCAGTTCGATGGGACGGGACTATGGCTACACCTTC.